Listed here are 12 T cell receptor beta chains from one sample, sequenced in a study of regulatory T cells in long-lasting Graves disease. The TCR beta library used iRepertoire HTBI primers with Arm-PCR amplification of CDR3. TCRdb reprocessed the multiplex PCR reads with MiXCR, giving one entry per CDR3 protein. The table has over 350,000 distinct CDR3 sequences, 14% seen once; the top ten hold approximately 19%. Time point denoted: newly diagnosed GD, antithyroid drugs for less than 3 months. TCR sequences were obtained from RNA taken from PBMCs. This sample also appeared in a second study, on T cells in Graves' hyperthyroidism and ophthalmopathy.

Sample: peripheral blood mononuclear cells (PBMCs), taken at new diagnosis, from a patient treated with antithyroid drugs. These receptors were collected from a woman aged 45-65 years with Graves disease.

This clonotype came up a few times. A much larger clonotype is one base distant, so this may be a read error. The chain uses TRBV18 and TRBJ2-5; no clear D gene. The CDR3 totals 15 residues. The V and J ends lost 3 bases and 11 bases respectively, with 22 bases between them. The germline CDR1 and CDR2 sequences are KGHSH and LQKENI. CDR3 region: CASSPVGQPYNEQYF. The CDR3 bases are TGTGCCAGCTCACCGGTCGGCCAGCCCTACAATGAGCAGTACTTC.

As for this clonotype: Since a much larger clone is just one base distant, this may be a read error. DNA for the CDR3: TGTGCCAGCACGGCCACGACGGTGGTACAGGAGACCCAGTGCTTC. This sequence encodes CASTATTVVQETQCF. The chain uses TRBV2 and TRBJ2-5, with D possibly matching TRBD1 (5 bases). Germline CDR1 reads SNHLY; CDR2 reads FYNNEI. The length of the CDR3 is 15 residues.

This clonotype was seen ten or more times. The genes are TRBV5-1 and TRBJ2-7; 12 nucleotides align to TRBD2. Looked up from germline, CDR1 is SGHRS and CDR2 is YFSETQ. CDR3 length equals 16 residues. V lost 0 bases, J lost 1 base, and 2 bases stayed unmatched. CDR3 amino acids: CASSLGTSGVSYEQYF. The CDR3 coding sequence is TGCGCCAGCAGCTTGGGGACTAGCGGGGTATCCTACGAGCAGTACTTC.

The gene calls are TRBV4-1 and TRBJ2-7, with 9 bases identical to TRBD2. Per the germline V gene, CDR1 is MGHRA and CDR2 is YSYEKL. V was clipped by 0 bases and J by 2 bases; unmatched bases: 5. CDR3 length: 16 amino acids. CDR3 sequence (DNA): TGCGCCAGCAGCCAAGATGGCGCGGGAGGGACCTACGAGCAGTACTTC. Protein product: CASSQDGAGGTYEQYF.

This clonotype was seen many times. This chain connects TRBV28 to TRBJ2-7; D is perhaps TRBD1 (6 bases). Germline assignment: CDR1 MDHEN and CDR2 SYDVKM. There are 15 residues in the CDR3. Trimming cost V 5 bases and J 3 bases, with 17 bases left between them. The CDR3: CASSNRAGWHYEQYF. CDR3 bases: TGTGCCAGCAGTAACAGGGCTGGGTGGCACTACGAGCAGTACTTC. Variable domain in full (rest from reference TRBV28 and TRBJ2-7): DVKVTQSSRYLVKRTGEKVFLECVQDMDHENMFWYRQDPGLGLRLIYFSYDVKMKEKGDIPEGYSVSREKKERFSLILESASTNQTSMYLCASSNRAGWHYEQYFGPGTRLTVT.

This chain joins TRBV13 and TRBJ2-6; 13 positions agree with TRBD2. CDR1 is PRHDT and CDR2 is FYEKMQ in the germline V gene (reference sequence). The CDR3 loop spans 18 amino acids. J lost 2 bases, V lost 6 bases, and 7 bases had no gene match. CDR3 sequence: CASRRTGLAGTGANVLTF. The DNA for the CDR3 is TGTGCCAGCAGGAGAACGGGACTAGCGGGAACTGGGGCCAACGTCCTGACTTTC. Together with reference TRBV13 and TRBJ2-6, the CDR3 gives the full variable domain: AAGVIQSPRHLIKEKRETATLKCYPIPRHDTVYWYQQGPGQDPQFLISFYEKMQSDKGSIPDRFSAQQFSDYHSELNMSSLELGDSALYFCASRRTGLAGTGANVLTFGAGSRLTVL.

V usage is TRBV9 and J usage is TRBJ1-5, with D hard to call. The V and J ends lost 0 bases and 1 base respectively, with 8 bases between them. Germline loops: CDR1 SGDLS, CDR2 YYNGEE. CDR3 length equals 15 residues. The CDR3 DNA sequence: TGTGCCAGCAGCGTAGGGGCAGCCAGCAATCAGCCCCAGCATTTT. Its protein is CASSVGAASNQPQHF.

V usage is TRBV10-3 and J usage is TRBJ2-2, with TRBD1 identical over 10 bases. The V gene end was trimmed by 6 bases and the J gene end by 4 bases; junction bases not matched to a gene: 5. The CDR3 covers 15 residues. Per germline, CDR1 ENHRY and CDR2 SYGVKD. CDR3 loop: CAIRRDRGSTGELFF. The CDR3 DNA sequence: TGTGCCATCAGGCGGGACAGGGGATCCACCGGGGAGCTGTTTTTT.

This chain connects TRBV9 to TRBJ2-7, with D perhaps matching TRBD1 (5 bases). Per the germline V gene, CDR1 is SGDLS and CDR2 is YYNGEE. V lost 1 base and J lost 0, with 11 bases in between. The CDR3 extends over 15 amino acids. The CDR3 DNA follows: TGTGCCAGCAGCGTACGGGCAGACAGCTCCTACGAGCAGTACTTC. Amino acids: CASSVRADSSYEQYF.

This clonotype has only a few counts. The chain uses TRBV28 and TRBJ1-5; maybe TRBD1 (6 bases). The CDR3 has 15 residues. Trimming took 6 bases from V and 0 from J, leaving 12 bases between them. The V gene's germline CDR1 is MDHEN and CDR2 SYDVKM. The CDR3 DNA is TGTGCCAGCAGAGCAGGGGTGAGTAGCAATCAGCCCCAGCATTTT. This gives the protein CASRAGVSSNQPQHF.

There are many counts of this clonotype. The chain uses TRBV12-3 or TRBV12-4 and TRBJ2-2; perhaps TRBD1 as D (6 bases). The CDR3 consists of 15 residues. Trimming stripped 1 base from V and 3 bases from J, with 9 bases between. The CDR3 spells CASSLGGPDTGELFF. In DNA, the CDR3 is TGTGCCAGCAGTTTAGGGGGGCCGGACACCGGGGAGCTGTTTTTT.

The chain carries TRBV3-1 and TRBJ2-7; TRBD2 might be the D (5 bases). Trimming pared 5 bases from V and 7 bases from J, leaving 18 bases between. The CDR3 covers 14 residues. Germline CDR1 is LGHDT and CDR2 is YNNKEL (reference sequence). The CDR3 loop reads CASSVPGSTGEQYF. The CDR3 DNA reads as TGTGCCAGCAGCGTTCCGGGTTCGACGGGAGAGCAGTACTTC.